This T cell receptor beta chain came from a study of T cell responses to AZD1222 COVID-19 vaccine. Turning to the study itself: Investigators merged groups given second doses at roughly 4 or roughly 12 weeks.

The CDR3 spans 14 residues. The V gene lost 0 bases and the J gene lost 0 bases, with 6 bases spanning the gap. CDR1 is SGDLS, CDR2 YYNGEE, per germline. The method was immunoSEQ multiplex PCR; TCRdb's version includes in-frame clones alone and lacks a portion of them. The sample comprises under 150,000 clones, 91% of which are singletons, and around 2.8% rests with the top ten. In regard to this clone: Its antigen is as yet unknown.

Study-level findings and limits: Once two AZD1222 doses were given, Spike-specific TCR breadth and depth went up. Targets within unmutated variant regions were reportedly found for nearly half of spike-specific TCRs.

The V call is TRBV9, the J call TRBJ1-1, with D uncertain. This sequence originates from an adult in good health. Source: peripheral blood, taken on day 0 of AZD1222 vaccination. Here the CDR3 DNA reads TGTGCCAGCAGCGTAGCCTCGGTGAACACTGAAGCTTTCTTT. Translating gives CASSVASVNTEAFF.